The 5 T cell receptor beta chains presented below share a single source sample, sequenced in a study of Ad26.COV2.S vaccination and SARS-CoV-2 variants. The treatment here: 15 to 20 received Ad26.COV2.S at low or high dose, single or two shots; several received placebo; per-sample allocation not given. After the first vaccine or placebo injection, samples were drawn on day 63. Sequencing used immunoSEQ multiplex PCR; TCRdb keeps in-frame clones, though not all of them. The table lists about 350,000 clones, about 88% of them singletons. The source material was peripheral blood, sampled in a trial of Ad26.COV2.S vaccine versus placebo. The receptors were sampled from a person aged 18 to 59 who received the Ad26.COV2.S COVID-19 vaccine or a placebo.

This clone was counted only a few times. DNA for the CDR3: TGTGCCAGCAGCCAAGACAACGAGCAGTACTTC. Its protein product is CASSQDNEQYF. The chain joins TRBV3-1 (or the pseudogene TRBV3-2) to TRBJ2-7; D is unresolved. Trimming pared 0 bases from V and 5 bases from J, leaving 2 bases between. The CDR3 consists of 11 residues. Germline CDR1 is LGHDT and CDR2 is YNNKEL (reference sequence).

The chain combines TRBV12-3 or TRBV12-4 with TRBJ1-1; D unresolved. The CDR3 runs to 12 residues. The V and J ends lost 3 bases and 6 bases respectively, with 8 bases between them. This CDR3 reads CASSLAFAEAFF. CDR3 bases: TGTGCCAGCAGTTTGGCTTTCGCTGAAGCTTTCTTT.

In this sample, this clone turned up once. The chain joins TRBV5-1 to TRBJ2-5; perhaps TRBD1 as D (5 bases). There are 13 residues in the CDR3. CDR1 is SGHRS, CDR2 YFSETQ, per germline. V gave up 4 bases and J gave up 2 bases, with 9 bases separating them. The CDR3 DNA reads TGCGCCAGCAGCGGGGCCTCTCAAGAGACCCAGTACTTC. Protein sequence: CASSGASQETQYF.

The rearrangement uses TRBV29-1 and TRBJ2-5, with 11 bases fitting TRBD1. This CDR3 is built from 17 residues. Germline CDR1 and CDR2: SQVTM and ANQGSEA. V shed 0 bases, J shed 3 bases, and the junction held 9 bases outside the gene matches. The CDR3 nucleotides read TGCAGCGTTGAAGATCTTGAGGGACAGGGGGTAAAAGAGACCCAGTACTTC. Protein sequence: CSVEDLEGQGVKETQYF.

This clone was picked up one time. The chain joins TRBV11-2 to TRBJ2-7; perhaps TRBD1 as D (5 bases). Between the trimmed V and J ends, which lost 4 bases and 0 bases, there was a span of 10 bases. Germline V CDR1 and CDR2: SGHAT, FQNNGV. The CDR3 is 14 amino acids. The CDR3 DNA follows: TGTGCCAGCAGCTCCCCCAGGGACTCCTACGAGCAGTACTTC. Translating gives CASSSPRDSYEQYF.